A single sample gave rise to the 5 T cell receptor beta chains below, sequenced in a study of PD-1 blockade in classical Hodgkin lymphoma. The data were produced by immunoSEQ multiplex PCR, yet TCRdb's version contains in-frame clones alone and is incomplete. The sample includes about 30,000 clones, roughly 86% of them seen just once. This sample's time point: cycle 4 day 1 (C4D1), after about 6 weeks of nivolumab. Each patient's relapse followed autologous stem cell transplantation, and brentuximab vedotin exposure varied. Purification of CD4+ T cells from thawed PBMCs was performed via magnetic negative selection. The sample consisted of CD4+ T cells from blood, taken before the fourth cycle of nivolumab. The receptors originated from a human donor with classical Hodgkin lymphoma.

This clone was seen more than once but under ten times. V is TRBV5-4 and J is TRBJ1-2; 7 bases are shared with TRBD1. Germline V gives CDR1 SGHNT, CDR2 YYREEE (reference sequence). V lost 4 bases, J lost 3 bases, and 18 bases stayed unmatched. The CDR3 consists of 18 residues. In DNA form, the CDR3 reads TGTGCCAGCAGCCCACCGACAGGGTCCCTTCTTTGGGACTATGGCTACACCTTC. It is translated as CASSPPTGSLLWDYGYTF.

V usage is TRBV7-9 and J usage is TRBJ2-7, with D uncertain. The CDR3 is 14 amino acids. V was trimmed by 0 bases and J by 3 bases, leaving 9 bases between them. Per the germline V gene, CDR1 is SEHNR and CDR2 is FQNEAQ (reference sequence). DNA for the CDR3: TGTGCCAGCAGCTTAGCTCTTGCGGTCTACGAGCAGTACTTC. Translation gives CASSLALAVYEQYF.

The J gene is TRBJ2-1, the V gene TRBV5-1, with 8 positions matching TRBD2. Germline V gene lookup returns CDR1 SGHRS and CDR2 YFSETQ. CDR3 size: 15 residues. V was pared by 0 bases and J by 9 bases, with 8 bases of the junction left unmatched. The CDR3 DNA follows: TGCGCCAGCAGCTTGGCCGCAGCGGGAGTGGGTGAGCAGTTCTTC. It encodes CASSLAAAGVGEQFF.

The chain joins TRBV2 to TRBJ1-5, with D tentatively TRBD1 (5 bases). The germline gives CDR1 SNHLY, CDR2 FYNNEI. The CDR3 extends over 16 amino acids. V was cut by 6 bases and J by 9 bases, with 24 bases left in between. The DNA for the CDR3 is TGTGCCAGCAGAGTAGAACCTGGGCAGGGCCCATGGCCCCAGCATTTT. As protein: CASRVEPGQGPWPQHF.

This clone has a handful of counts. The chain couples TRBV4-1 to TRBJ1-4; 10 positions match TRBD1. Germline CDR1 is MGHRA and CDR2 is YSYEKL. Trimming removed 4 bases from V and 8 bases from J; junction bases left unmatched: 4. The CDR3 length is 14 residues. CDR3 sequence reads: CASSPGQGLEKLFF. The CDR3 DNA sequence: TGCGCCAGCAGCCCGGGACAGGGGTTAGAAAAACTGTTTTTT.